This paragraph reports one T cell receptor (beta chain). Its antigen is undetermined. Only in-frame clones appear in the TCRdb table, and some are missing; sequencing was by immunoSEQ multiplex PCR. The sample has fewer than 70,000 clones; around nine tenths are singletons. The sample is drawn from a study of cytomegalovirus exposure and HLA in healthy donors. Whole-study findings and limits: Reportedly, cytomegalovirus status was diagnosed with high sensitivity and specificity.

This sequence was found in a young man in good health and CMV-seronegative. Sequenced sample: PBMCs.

This CDR3 is CAGGKGFGNTIYF. CDR3 nucleotide sequence: TGTGCCGGTGGCAAGGGGTTTGGAAACACCATATATTTT. V and J are TRBV30 and TRBJ1-3, with D possibly matching TRBD1 (5 bases). This CDR3 has 13 residues. Trimming cost V 8 bases and J 3 bases, with 14 bases left between them. Germline CDR1 and CDR2: GTSNPN and SVGIG (reference sequence).